This entry lists 8 T cell receptor beta chains sequenced from one sample in a study of blood T cell repertoires in COVID-19. Libraries were prepared by immunoSEQ multiplex PCR; TCRdb keeps only in-frame clonotypes and omits some of them. Found here are roughly 140,000 clones, approximately 85% of them singletons; the top ten hold about 2%. The source material was peripheral blood. The receptors derive from a man aged 65 to 85 with acute or convalescent COVID-19.

The chain recombines TRBV7-9 with TRBJ1-5, with D unresolved. Germline CDR1 and CDR2: SEHNR and FQNEAQ (reference sequence). This CDR3 comprises 12 residues. Between the trimmed V and J ends, which lost 1 base and 9 bases, there was a span of 7 bases. Here the CDR3 reads CASSLEGAPQHF. The CDR3 DNA reads TGTGCCAGCAGCTTAGAAGGAGCGCCCCAGCATTTT.

This clone turned up a few times. J is TRBJ1-2 and V is TRBV4-1, with D uncertain. The CDR3 runs 14 residues. Per germline, CDR1 MGHRA and CDR2 YSYEKL. The germline V and J ends were trimmed by 3 bases and 8 bases, with 16 bases remaining between them. This CDR3 reads CASSQVGGVGGYTF. DNA of the CDR3: TGCGCCAGCAGCCAGGTAGGAGGCGTGGGAGGCTACACCTTC.

The chain employs TRBV5-1 and TRBJ2-3; 8 bases line up with TRBD2. The J segment lost 6 bases and the V segment lost 6 bases, leaving 9 bases of the junction unmatched. CDR1 and CDR2 from the germline V gene are SGHRS and YFSETQ. CDR3 length: 14 amino acids. The DNA for the CDR3 is TGCGCCAGCACCTCCGGGGGGGGCGGGGATACGCAGTATTTT. This sequence encodes CASTSGGGGDTQYF.

The V call is TRBV29-1, the J call TRBJ2-3, with 9 positions matching TRBD2. V was pared by 3 bases and J by 5 bases, with 3 bases of the junction left unmatched. This CDR3 region has 13 residues. Germline V gene sequence: CDR1 SQVTM, CDR2 ANQGSEA. The CDR3: CSVDAGGLDTQYF. The CDR3 nucleotides are TGCAGCGTTGATGCGGGAGGGTTAGATACGCAGTATTTT.

This clone was observed a few times. The rearrangement uses TRBV5-4 and TRBJ2-7; D is uncertain. Germline lookup yields CDR1 SGHNT and CDR2 YYREEE (reference sequence). This CDR3 has 14 amino acids. V was cut by 0 bases and J by 6 bases, with 13 bases left in between. The CDR3, as DNA: TGTGCCAGCAGCTTGGATACCACAGCTTTCGAGCAGTACTTC. Protein: CASSLDTTAFEQYF.

CDR3 sequence (DNA): TGTGCCAGCAGCCCGATTCAGGGTGGGACTGAAGCTTTCTTT. Protein sequence: CASSPIQGGTEAFF. V is TRBV7-9 and J is TRBJ1-1, with D tentatively TRBD1 (5 bases). The CDR3 is 14 residues long. Germline CDR1 is SEHNR and CDR2 is FQNEAQ (reference sequence). Trimming cost V 5 bases and J 5 bases, with 15 bases left between them.

The gene calls are TRBV27 and TRBJ1-2, with 12 bases identical to TRBD1. This CDR3 spans 16 amino acids. Germline values: CDR1 MNHEY, CDR2 SMNVEV (reference sequence). V lost 4 bases, J lost 6 bases, and 9 bases stayed unmatched. The CDR3 nucleotides are TGTGCCAGCAGTTACACCGGGACAGGGGGCTTCGATGGCTACACCTTC. This gives the protein CASSYTGTGGFDGYTF.

J is TRBJ1-1 and V is TRBV30; 9 bases line up with TRBD1. The ends lost 2 bases at V and 1 base at J; junction bases unmatched: 5. Looked up from germline, CDR1 is GTSNPN and CDR2 is SVGIG (reference sequence). The length of the CDR3 is 15 residues. CDR3: CAWSFLGQGNTEAFF. In nucleotides, the CDR3 is TGTGCCTGGAGTTTCTTGGGACAGGGGAACACTGAAGCTTTCTTT.